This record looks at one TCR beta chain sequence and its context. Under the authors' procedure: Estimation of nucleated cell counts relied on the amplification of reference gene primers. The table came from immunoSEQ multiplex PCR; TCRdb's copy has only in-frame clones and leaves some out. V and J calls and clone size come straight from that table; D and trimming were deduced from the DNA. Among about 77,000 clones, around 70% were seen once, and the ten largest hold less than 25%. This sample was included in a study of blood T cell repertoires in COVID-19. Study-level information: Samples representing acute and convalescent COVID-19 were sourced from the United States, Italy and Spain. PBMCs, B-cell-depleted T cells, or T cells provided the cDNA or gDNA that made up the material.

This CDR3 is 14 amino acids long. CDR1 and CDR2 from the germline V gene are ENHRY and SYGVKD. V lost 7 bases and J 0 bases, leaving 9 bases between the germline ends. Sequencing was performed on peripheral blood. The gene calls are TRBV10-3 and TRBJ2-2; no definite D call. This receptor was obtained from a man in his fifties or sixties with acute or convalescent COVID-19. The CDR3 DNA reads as TGTGCCATCAACCCCGGGTCGAACACCGGGGAGCTGTTTTTT. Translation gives CAINPGSNTGELFF.